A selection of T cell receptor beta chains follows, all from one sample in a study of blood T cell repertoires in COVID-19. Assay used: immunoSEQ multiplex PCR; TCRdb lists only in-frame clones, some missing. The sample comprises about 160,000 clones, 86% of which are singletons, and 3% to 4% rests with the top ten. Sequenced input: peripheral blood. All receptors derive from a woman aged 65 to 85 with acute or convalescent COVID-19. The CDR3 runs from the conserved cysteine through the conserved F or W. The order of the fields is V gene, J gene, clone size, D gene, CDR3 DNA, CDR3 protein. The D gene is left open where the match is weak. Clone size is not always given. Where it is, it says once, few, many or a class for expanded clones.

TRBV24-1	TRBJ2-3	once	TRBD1	TGTGCCACCAGTGACCGGACAGGGCCCCACGTGGATACGCAGTATTTT	CATSDRTGPHVDTQYF
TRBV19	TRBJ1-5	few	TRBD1	TGTGCCAGTAGTATGAGACAGGGGAATAGCAATCAGCCCCAGCATTTT	CASSMRQGNSNQPQHF
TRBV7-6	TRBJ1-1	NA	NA	TGTGCCAGCAGCTTAGGCGGCAGTCGGAACACTGAAGCTTTCTTT	CASSLGGSRNTEAFF
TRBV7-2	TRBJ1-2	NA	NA	TGTGCCAGCAGCTTAGTTTCCGTAGGGGTAAACTATGGCTACACCTTC	CASSLVSVGVNYGYTF
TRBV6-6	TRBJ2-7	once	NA	TGTGCCAGCCACTCCAACCGGCTAGCTGACTACGAGCAGTACTTC	CASHSNRLADYEQYF
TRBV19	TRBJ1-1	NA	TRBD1	TGTGCCAGTAGACAAGACAGGGGCACTGAAGCTTTCTTT	CASRQDRGTEAFF
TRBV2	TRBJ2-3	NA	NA	TGTGCCAGCAGTCTACTAGTTACCCCTACAGATACGCAGTATTTT	CASSLLVTPTDTQYF
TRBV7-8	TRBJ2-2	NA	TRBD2	TGTGCCAGCAGCCCGGGACTAGCGGTCAACACCGGGGAGCTGTTTTTT	CASSPGLAVNTGELFF
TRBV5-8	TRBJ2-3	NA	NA	TGTGCCAGCAATGGCTTCGCAGATACGCAGTATTTT	CASNGFADTQYF
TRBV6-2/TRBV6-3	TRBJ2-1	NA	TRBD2	TGTGCCAGCAGTGTACCGGGACTACCTAACAATGAGCAGTTCTTC	CASSVPGLPNNEQFF
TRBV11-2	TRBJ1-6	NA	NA	TGTGCCAGCAGCTTGCGGGACGGGTATAATTCACCCCTCCACTTT	CASSLRDGYNSPLHF